The TCR beta chain described here comes from a study of regulatory dendritic cells for organ transplantation. Study observations and caveats: Naive CD4+ and CD8+ repertoires were highly diverse; memory CD8+ was most oligoclonal. Mature dendritic cells appeared to drive more memory CD8+ clonal expansion than regulatory ones. Among resting subsets, memory CD8+ cells contained the most alloreactive clonotypes.

TCRdb's table, derived via immunoSEQ multiplex PCR, lists solely in-frame clones and lacks some. The table lists 26,000 or so clones, roughly 85% of them singletons. This CDR3 spans 13 amino acids. Trimming took 2 bases from V and 5 from J, leaving 9 bases between them. To note about this clone: The antigen remains unidentified.

The V and J genes are TRBV6-7 and TRBJ1-2; no firm D call. TRBV6-7 is assigned to the ORF class and has an uncertain function. Sequencing used naive CD4+ T cells from blood. Subset given: CD45RA+ naive T cells. The receptor's source is a human donor in good health. The CDR3 region has the DNA TGTGCCAGCAGTTACCCAGGTGGGTATGGCTACACCTTC. Translation: CASSYPGGYGYTF.